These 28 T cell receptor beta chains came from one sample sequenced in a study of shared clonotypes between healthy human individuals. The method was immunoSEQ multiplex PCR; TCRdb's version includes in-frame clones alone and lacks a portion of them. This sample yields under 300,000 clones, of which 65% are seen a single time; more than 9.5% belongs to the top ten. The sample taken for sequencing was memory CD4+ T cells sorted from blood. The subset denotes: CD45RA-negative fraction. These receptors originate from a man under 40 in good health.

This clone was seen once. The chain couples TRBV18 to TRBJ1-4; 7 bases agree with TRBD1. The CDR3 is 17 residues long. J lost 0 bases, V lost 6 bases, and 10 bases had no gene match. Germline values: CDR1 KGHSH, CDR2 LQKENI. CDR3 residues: CASSPSGQTATNEKLFF. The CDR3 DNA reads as TGTGCCAGCTCCCCGTCGGGACAGACTGCAACTAATGAAAAACTGTTTTTT. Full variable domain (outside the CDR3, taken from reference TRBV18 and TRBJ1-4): NAGVMQNPRHLVRRRGQEARLRCSPMKGHSHVYWYRQLPEEGLKFMVYLQKENIIDESGMPKERFSAEFPKEGPSILRIQQVVRGDSAAYFCASSPSGQTATNEKLFFGSGTQLSVL.

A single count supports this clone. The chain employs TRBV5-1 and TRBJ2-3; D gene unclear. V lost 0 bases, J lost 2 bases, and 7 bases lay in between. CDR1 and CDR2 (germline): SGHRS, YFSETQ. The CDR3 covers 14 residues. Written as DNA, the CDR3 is TGCGCCAGCAGCTTGGAACAGTTCACAGATACGCAGTATTTT. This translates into CASSLEQFTDTQYF.

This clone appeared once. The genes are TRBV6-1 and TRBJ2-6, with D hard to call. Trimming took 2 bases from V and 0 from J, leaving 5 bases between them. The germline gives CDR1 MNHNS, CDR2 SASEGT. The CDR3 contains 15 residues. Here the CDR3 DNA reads TGTGCCAGCAGTGAACGTAACTCTGGGGCCAACGTCCTGACTTTC. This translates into CASSERNSGANVLTF.

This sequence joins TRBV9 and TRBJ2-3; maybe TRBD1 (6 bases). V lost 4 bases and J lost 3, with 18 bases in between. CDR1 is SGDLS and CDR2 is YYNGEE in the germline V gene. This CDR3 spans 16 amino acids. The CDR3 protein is CASSLYASQGTDTQYF. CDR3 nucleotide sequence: TGTGCCAGCAGCCTATATGCCAGTCAGGGGACAGATACGCAGTATTTT.

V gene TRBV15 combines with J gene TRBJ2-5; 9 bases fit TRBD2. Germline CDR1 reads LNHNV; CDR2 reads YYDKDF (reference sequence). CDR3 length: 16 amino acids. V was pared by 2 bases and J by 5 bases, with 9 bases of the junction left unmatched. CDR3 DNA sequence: TGTGCCACCAGCAGATATAGCGGGAGAGATGGGGAGACCCAGTACTTC. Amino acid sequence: CATSRYSGRDGETQYF.

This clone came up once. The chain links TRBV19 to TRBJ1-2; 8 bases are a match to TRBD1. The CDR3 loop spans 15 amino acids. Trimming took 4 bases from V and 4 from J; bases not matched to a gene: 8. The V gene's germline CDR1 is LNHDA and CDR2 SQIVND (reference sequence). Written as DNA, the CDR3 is TGTGCCAGTAGTACCGCGGGACAGGCGGGCTATGGCTACACCTTC. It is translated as CASSTAGQAGYGYTF. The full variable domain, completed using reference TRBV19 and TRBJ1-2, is DGGITQSPKYLFRKEGQNVTLSCEQNLNHDAMYWYRQDPGQGLRLIYYSQIVNDFQKGDIAEGYSVSREKKESFPLTVTSAQKNPTAFYLCASSTAGQAGYGYTFGSGTRLTVV.

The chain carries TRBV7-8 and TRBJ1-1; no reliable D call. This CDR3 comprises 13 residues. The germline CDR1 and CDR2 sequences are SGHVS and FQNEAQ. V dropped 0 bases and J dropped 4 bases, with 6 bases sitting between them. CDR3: CASSLAGFTEAFF. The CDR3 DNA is TGTGCCAGCAGCTTAGCAGGGTTCACTGAAGCTTTCTTT. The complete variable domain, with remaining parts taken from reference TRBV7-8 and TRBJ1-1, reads GAGVSQSPRYKVAKRGQDVALRCDPISGHVSLFWYQQALGQGPEFLTYFQNEAQLDKSGLPSDRFFAERPEGSVSTLKIQRTQQEDSAVYLCASSLAGFTEAFFGQGTRLTVV.

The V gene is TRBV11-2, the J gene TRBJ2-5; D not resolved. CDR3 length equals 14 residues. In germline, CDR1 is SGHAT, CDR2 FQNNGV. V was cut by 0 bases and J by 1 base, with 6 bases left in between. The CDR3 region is CASSLDWTQETQYF. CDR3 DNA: TGTGCCAGCAGCTTAGACTGGACCCAAGAGACCCAGTACTTC.

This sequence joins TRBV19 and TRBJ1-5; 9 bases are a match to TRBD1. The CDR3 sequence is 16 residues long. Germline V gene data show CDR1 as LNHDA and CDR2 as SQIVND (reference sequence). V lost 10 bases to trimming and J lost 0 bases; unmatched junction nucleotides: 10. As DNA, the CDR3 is TGTGCCACCGATCTCGGGACAGGGTTTAGCAATCAGCCCCAGCATTTT. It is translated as CATDLGTGFSNQPQHF.

CDR3 DNA: TGCGCCAGCAGCTTGGGTGGATCAGGTGGCAATCAGCCCCAGCATTTT. Amino acid sequence: CASSLGGSGGNQPQHF. This chain connects TRBV5-1 to TRBJ1-5; D remains ambiguous. Trimming pared 0 bases from V and 2 bases from J, leaving 12 bases between. Germline CDR1 reads SGHRS; CDR2 reads YFSETQ. The CDR3 sequence is 16 residues long.

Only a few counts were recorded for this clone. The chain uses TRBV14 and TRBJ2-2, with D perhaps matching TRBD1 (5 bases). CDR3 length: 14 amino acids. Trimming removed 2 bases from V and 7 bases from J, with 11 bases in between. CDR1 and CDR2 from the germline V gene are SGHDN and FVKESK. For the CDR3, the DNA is TGTGCCAGCAGCCAAACAGGCTTGGGCGGGGAGCTGTTTTTT. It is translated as CASSQTGLGGELFF.

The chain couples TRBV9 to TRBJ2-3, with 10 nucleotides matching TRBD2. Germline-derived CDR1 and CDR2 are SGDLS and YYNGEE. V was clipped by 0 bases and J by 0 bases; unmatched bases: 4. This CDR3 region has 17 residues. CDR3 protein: CASSVDPSGGSTDTQYF. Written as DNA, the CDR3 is TGTGCCAGCAGCGTAGATCCTAGCGGGGGAAGCACAGATACGCAGTATTTT.

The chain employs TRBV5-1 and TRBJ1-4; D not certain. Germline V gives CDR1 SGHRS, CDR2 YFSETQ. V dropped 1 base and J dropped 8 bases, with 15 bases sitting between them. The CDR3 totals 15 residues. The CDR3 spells CASSLMNPGNEKLFF. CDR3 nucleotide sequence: TGCGCCAGCAGCTTGATGAACCCAGGAAACGAAAAACTGTTTTTT.

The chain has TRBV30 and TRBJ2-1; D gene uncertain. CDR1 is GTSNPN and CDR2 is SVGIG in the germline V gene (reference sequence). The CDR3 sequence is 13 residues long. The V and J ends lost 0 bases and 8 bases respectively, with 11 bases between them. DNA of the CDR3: TGTGCCTGGAGTGTACACCTTAGGGATGAGCAGTTCTTC. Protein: CAWSVHLRDEQFF.

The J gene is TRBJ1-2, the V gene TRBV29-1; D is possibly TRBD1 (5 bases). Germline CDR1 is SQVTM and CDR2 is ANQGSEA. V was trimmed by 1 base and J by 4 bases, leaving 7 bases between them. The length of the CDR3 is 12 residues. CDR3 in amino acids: CSVEGGGYGYTF. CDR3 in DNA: TGCAGCGTTGAAGGGGGCGGCTATGGCTACACCTTC. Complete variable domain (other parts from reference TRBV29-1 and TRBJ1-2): SAVISQKPSRDICQRGTSLTIQCQVDSQVTMMFWYRQQPGQSLTLIATANQGSEATYESGFVIDKFPISRPNLTFSTLTVSNMSPEDSSIYLCSVEGGGYGYTFGSGTRLTVV.

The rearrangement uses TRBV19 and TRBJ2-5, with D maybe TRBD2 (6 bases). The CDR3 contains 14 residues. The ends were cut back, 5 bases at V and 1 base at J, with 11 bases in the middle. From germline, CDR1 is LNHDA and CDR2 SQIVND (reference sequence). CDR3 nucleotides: TGTGCCAGTAGTGCCCGGGGGATCCAAGAGACCCAGTACTTC. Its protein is CASSARGIQETQYF.

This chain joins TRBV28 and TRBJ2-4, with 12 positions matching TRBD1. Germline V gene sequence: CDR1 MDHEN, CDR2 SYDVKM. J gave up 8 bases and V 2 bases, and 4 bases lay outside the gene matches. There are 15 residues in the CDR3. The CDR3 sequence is CASSLGGQGADIQYF. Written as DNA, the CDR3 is TGTGCCAGCAGTTTAGGGGGACAGGGGGCAGACATTCAGTACTTC.

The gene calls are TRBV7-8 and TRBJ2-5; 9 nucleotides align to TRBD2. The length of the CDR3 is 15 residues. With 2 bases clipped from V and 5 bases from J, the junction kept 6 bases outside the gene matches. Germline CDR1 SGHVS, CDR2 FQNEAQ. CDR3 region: CASSLNAGGHETQYF. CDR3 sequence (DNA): TGTGCCAGCAGCTTAAATGCGGGAGGGCATGAGACCCAGTACTTC.

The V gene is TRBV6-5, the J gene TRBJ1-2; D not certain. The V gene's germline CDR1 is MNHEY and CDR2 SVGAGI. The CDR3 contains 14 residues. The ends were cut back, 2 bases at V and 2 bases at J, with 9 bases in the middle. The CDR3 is CASSYDTSNYGYTF. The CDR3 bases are TGTGCCAGCAGTTACGACACATCGAACTATGGCTACACCTTC.

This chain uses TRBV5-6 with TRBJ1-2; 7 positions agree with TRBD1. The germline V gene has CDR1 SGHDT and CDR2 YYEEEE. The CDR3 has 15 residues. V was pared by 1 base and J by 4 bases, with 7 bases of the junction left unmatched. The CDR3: CASSLSADRSYGYTF. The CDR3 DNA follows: TGTGCCAGCAGCTTGAGCGCGGACAGGTCCTATGGCTACACCTTC.

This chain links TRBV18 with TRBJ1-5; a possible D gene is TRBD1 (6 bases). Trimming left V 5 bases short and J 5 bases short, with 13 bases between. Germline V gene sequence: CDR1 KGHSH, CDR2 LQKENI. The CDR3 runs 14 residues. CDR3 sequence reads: CASSATGAYQPQHF. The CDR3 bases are TGTGCCAGCTCAGCGACGGGGGCATATCAGCCCCAGCATTTT.

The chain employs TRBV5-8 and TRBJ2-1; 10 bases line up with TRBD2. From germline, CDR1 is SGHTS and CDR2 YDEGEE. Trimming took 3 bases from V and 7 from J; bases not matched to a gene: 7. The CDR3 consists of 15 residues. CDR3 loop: CASSWEGLAWNEQFF. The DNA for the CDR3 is TGTGCCAGCAGCTGGGAGGGACTAGCGTGGAATGAGCAGTTCTTC.

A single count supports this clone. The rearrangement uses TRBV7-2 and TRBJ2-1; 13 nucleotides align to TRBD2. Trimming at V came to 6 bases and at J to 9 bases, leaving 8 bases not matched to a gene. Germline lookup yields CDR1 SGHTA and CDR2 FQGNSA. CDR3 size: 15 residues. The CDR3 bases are TGTGCCAGCAGTTCACTAGCGGGAGGGCGGAGTGAGCAGTTCTTC. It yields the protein CASSSLAGGRSEQFF.

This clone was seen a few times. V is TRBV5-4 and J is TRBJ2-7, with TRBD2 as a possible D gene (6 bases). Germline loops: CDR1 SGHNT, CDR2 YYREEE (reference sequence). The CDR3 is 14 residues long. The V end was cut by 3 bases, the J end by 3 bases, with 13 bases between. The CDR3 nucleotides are TGTGCCAGCAGCTCGGCCTTGGGGGGCTACGAGCAGTACTTC. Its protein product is CASSSALGGYEQYF.

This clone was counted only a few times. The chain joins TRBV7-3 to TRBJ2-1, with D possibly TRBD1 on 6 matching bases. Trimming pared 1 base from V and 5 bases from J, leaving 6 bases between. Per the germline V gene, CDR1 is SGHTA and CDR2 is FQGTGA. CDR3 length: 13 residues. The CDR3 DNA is TGTGCCAGCAGCTTAAACAGGGACAATGAGCAGTTCTTC. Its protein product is CASSLNRDNEQFF. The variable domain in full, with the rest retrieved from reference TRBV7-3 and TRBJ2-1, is GAGVSQTPSNKVTEKGKYVELRCDPISGHTALYWYRQSLGQGPEFLIYFQGTGAADDSGLPNDRFFAVRPEGSVSTLKIQRTERGDSAVYLCASSLNRDNEQFFGPGTRLTVL.

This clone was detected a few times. The chain's CDR3 is CASSLGTEHSEKLFF. The CDR3 coding sequence is TGTGCCAGCAGCTTGGGGACAGAGCACAGTGAAAAACTGTTTTTT. This chain links TRBV5-4 with TRBJ1-4; maybe TRBD1 (6 bases). The germline V gene has CDR1 SGHNT and CDR2 YYREEE (reference sequence). This CDR3 spans 15 amino acids. Trimming removed 0 bases from V and 7 bases from J, with 13 bases in between.

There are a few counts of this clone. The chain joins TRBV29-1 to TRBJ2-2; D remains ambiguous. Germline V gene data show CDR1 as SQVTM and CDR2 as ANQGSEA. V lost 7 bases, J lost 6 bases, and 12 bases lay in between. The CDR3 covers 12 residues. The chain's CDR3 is CSAMFVPGELFF. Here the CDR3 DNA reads TGCAGCGCAATGTTTGTCCCCGGGGAGCTGTTTTTT.

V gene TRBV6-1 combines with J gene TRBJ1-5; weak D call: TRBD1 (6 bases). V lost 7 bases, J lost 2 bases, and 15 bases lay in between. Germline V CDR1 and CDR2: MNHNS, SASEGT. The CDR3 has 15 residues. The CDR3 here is CASTLGGWGNQPQHF. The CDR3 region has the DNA TGTGCCAGCACTCTAGGGGGGTGGGGCAATCAGCCCCAGCATTTT.